In this sample, the clone carrying this T cell receptor beta chain turned up once. Antigen: not known. V lost 0 bases, J lost 7 bases, and 3 bases lay in between. The germline CDR1 and CDR2 sequences are LGHNA and YNFKEQ. CDR3 length: 12 residues. No neoadjuvant therapy was given to the selected pancreatic ductal adenocarcinoma patients before their surgery. The data are from a study of T cells in pancreatic ductal adenocarcinoma. The repertoire was sequenced with immunoSEQ multiplex PCR; TCRdb's copy has only in-frame clones and lacks some. The repertoire consists of approximately 5,100 clones, with 79% occurring once and the leading ten covering roughly 8%. Whole-study findings and limits: Blood clonality (around 0.072) did not differ significantly from tumor (about 0.11). Unique clonotypes were 7.5 to 10-fold more numerous in blood than in tumor.

The V gene is TRBV4-2, the J gene TRBJ1-4; D uncertain. The sample taken for sequencing was pancreatic tumor tissue. This receptor was obtained from a human donor with pancreatic ductal adenocarcinoma. The donor label of this sample is uncertain. The CDR3: CASSQDGEKLFF. In DNA, the CDR3 is TGTGCCAGCAGCCAAGATGGTGAAAAACTGTTTTTT.